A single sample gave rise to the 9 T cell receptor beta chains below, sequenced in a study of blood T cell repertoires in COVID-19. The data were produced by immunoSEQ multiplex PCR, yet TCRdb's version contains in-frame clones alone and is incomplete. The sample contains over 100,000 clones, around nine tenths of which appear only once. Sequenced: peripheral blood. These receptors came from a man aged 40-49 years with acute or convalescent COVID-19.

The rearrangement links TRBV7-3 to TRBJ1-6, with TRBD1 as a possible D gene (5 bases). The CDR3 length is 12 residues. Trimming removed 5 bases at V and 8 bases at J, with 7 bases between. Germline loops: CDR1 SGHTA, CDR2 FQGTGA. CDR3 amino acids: CASSRGYSPLHF. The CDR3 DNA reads TGTGCCAGCAGCCGGGGGTATTCACCCCTCCACTTT.

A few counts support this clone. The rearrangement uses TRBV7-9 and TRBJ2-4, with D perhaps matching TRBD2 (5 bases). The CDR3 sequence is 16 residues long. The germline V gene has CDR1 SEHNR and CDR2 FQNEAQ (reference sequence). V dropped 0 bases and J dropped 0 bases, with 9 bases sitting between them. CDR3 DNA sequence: TGTGCCAGCAGCTTAGCCCCCGGACTAGCCAAAAACATTCAGTACTTC. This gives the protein CASSLAPGLAKNIQYF.

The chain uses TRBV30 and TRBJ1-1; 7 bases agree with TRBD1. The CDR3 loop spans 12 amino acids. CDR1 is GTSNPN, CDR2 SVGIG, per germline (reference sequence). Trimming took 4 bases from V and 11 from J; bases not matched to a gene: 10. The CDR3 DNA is TGTGCCTGGACCTCGACAGGGTTTGAGGCTTTCTTT. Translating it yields CAWTSTGFEAFF.

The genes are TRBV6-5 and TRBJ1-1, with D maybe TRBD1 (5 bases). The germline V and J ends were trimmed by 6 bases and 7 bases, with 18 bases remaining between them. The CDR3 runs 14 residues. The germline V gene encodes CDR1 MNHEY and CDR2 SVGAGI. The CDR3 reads CASSPGGDLNEAFF. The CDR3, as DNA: TGTGCCAGCAGCCCCGGGGGGGACCTTAATGAAGCTTTCTTT.

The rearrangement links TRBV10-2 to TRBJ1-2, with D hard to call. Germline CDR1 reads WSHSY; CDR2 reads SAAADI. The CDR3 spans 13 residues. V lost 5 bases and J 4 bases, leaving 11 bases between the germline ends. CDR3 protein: CASSTVPAYGYTF. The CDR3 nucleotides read TGCGCCAGCAGTACGGTCCCTGCCTATGGCTACACCTTC.

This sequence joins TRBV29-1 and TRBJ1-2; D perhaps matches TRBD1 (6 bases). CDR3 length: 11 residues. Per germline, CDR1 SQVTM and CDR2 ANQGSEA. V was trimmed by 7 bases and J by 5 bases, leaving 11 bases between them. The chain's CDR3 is CSARTDYGYTF. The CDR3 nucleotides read TGCAGCGCCCGGACAGATTATGGCTACACCTTC.

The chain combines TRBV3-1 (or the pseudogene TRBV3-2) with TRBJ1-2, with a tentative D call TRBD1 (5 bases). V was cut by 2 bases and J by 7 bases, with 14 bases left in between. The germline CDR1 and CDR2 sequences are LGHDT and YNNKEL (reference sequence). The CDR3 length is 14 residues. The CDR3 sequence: CASSQLSRAGGYTF. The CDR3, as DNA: TGTGCCAGCAGCCAATTGTCCAGGGCAGGTGGCTACACCTTC.

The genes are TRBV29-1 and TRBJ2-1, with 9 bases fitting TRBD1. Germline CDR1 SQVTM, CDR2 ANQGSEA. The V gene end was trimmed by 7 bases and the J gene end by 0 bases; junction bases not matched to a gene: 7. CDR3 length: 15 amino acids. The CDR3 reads CSAAGTGNSYNEQFF. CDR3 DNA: TGCAGCGCCGCCGGGACAGGGAACTCCTACAATGAGCAGTTCTTC.

The CDR3 here is CASSIPFTEAFF. The CDR3 coding sequence is TGTGCCAGTAGTATTCCGTTCACTGAAGCTTTCTTT. The rearrangement links TRBV19 to TRBJ1-1, with D unclear. Germline CDR1 reads LNHDA; CDR2 reads SQIVND (reference sequence). Trimming cost V 3 bases and J 4 bases, with 6 bases left between them. The CDR3 runs 12 residues.